The next 2 T cell receptor beta chains were all read from a single sample in a study of identical twins. TCRdb passed the 5' RACE reads through MiXCR, listing each CDR3 protein once. This sample has about 220,000 distinct CDR3 sequences, with 7.5% found just once. This same sample was also taken into another study, of yellow fever vaccine responses in identical twins.

Sequencing was done on a sample of CD8+ T cells sorted from blood. Every receptor here comes from a woman aged 18-29 years in good health.

The rearrangement uses TRBV7-9 and TRBJ1-6; 7 nucleotides match TRBD1. In germline, CDR1 is SEHNR, CDR2 FQNEAQ (reference sequence). The CDR3 covers 15 residues. The junction had 15 bases not matched to a gene; V was cut back by 6 bases and J by 13 bases. The CDR3 reads CASSSLRDRIHPLHF. The DNA of the CDR3 is TGTGCCAGCAGTTCACTTCGGGACAGAATTCACCCCCTCCACTTT.

This clonotype has only one observation. At one boundary the junction diverges from the germline segment, which might be a read error. The chain carries TRBV7-6 and TRBJ2-7, with D tentatively TRBD2 (6 bases). Per the germline V gene, CDR1 is SGHVS and CDR2 is FNYEAQ. The CDR3 is made up of 12 amino acids. In DNA form, the CDR3 reads TGTGCCAGCCGCTTATCCGGGGGCGAGCAGTACTTC. It specifies CASRLSGGEQYF.